These 7 T cell receptor beta chains originate from one sample sequenced in a study of cytomegalovirus exposure and HLA in healthy donors. PCR amplification relied on 60 Vbeta primers (plus 13 Jbeta primers). Produced via immunoSEQ multiplex PCR; TCRdb's table is partial and in-frame only. The table records tens of thousands of clones, over 60% of them present only once. Sequenced sample: PBMCs. These receptors all come from a woman in her forties or fifties in good health and CMV-seronegative.

This chain links TRBV4-2 with TRBJ2-3, with a possible D match to TRBD1 (5 bases). CDR3 length: 12 residues. Trimming removed 3 bases at V and 6 bases at J, with 7 bases between. Per the germline V gene, CDR1 is LGHNA and CDR2 is YNFKEQ. The CDR3 bases are TGTGCCAGCAGCCAGCCAGGGGATACGCAGTATTTT. It is translated as CASSQPGDTQYF.

V and J are TRBV6-4 and TRBJ1-1; D not certain. The V end was cut by 2 bases, the J end by 5 bases, with 9 bases between. The CDR3 runs to 13 residues. Germline V CDR1 and CDR2: MRHNA, SNTAGT. DNA for the CDR3: TGTGCCAGCAGTGACGTTACGGGGACTGAAGCTTTCTTT. This codes for CASSDVTGTEAFF.

The chain joins TRBV30 to TRBJ2-5; D remains unclear. Germline loops: CDR1 GTSNPN, CDR2 SVGIG (reference sequence). V lost 4 bases and J lost 5, with 8 bases in between. This CDR3 spans 11 amino acids. The chain's CDR3 is CAWTHSETQYF. The DNA of the CDR3 is TGTGCCTGGACCCACTCGGAGACCCAGTACTTC.

The chain recombines TRBV19 with TRBJ2-2; D possibly corresponds to TRBD2 (5 bases). CDR1 and CDR2 from the germline V gene are LNHDA and SQIVND (reference sequence). The CDR3 spans 18 residues. Trimming took off 3 bases at V and 4 bases at J, with 21 bases between the two ends. CDR3 residues: CASSILSSARGGTGELFF. For the CDR3, the DNA is TGTGCCAGTAGTATCTTGTCTTCGGCCCGGGGTGGCACCGGGGAGCTGTTTTTT.

This clone was seen only a few times. V gene TRBV4-3 combines with J gene TRBJ1-1, with 8 bases lining up with TRBD1. The CDR3 runs 16 residues. Germline-derived CDR1 and CDR2 are LGHNA and YSLEER. V gave up 0 bases and J gave up 1 base; unmatched junction bases: 4. The CDR3 spells CASSQEQGATNTEAFF. DNA for the CDR3: TGCGCCAGCAGCCAAGAGCAGGGGGCCACGAACACTGAAGCTTTCTTT.

This clone was counted many times. Other DNA sequences in this sample translate to the same CDR3. V is TRBV7-9 and J is TRBJ2-1; 9 bases are a match to TRBD2. V lost 5 bases, J lost 2 bases, and 7 bases stayed unmatched. The CDR3 spans 16 residues. Germline CDR1 and CDR2: SEHNR and FQNEAQ (reference sequence). DNA of the CDR3: TGTGCCAGCAGCCTATCCCTAGCGGGGACCTACAATGAGCAGTTCTTC. Residues: CASSLSLAGTYNEQFF.

The rearrangement links TRBV5-1 to TRBJ1-2, with D maybe TRBD1 (5 bases). Deletions cut 1 base from V and 8 bases from J, with 15 bases between. Per germline, CDR1 SGHRS and CDR2 YFSETQ. The CDR3 runs 14 residues. This CDR3 is CASSLSPLGQGYTF. Here the CDR3 DNA reads TGCGCCAGCAGCTTGAGCCCTCTGGGGCAAGGCTACACCTTC.